This TCR beta chain was captured in a study of T cell repertoires in cytomegalovirus infection. At the level of the study: Shared public TCR beta signatures pointed to both CMV infection and a matching HLA type. General study points: Individuals carrying CMV plus the relevant HLA were identified by cumulative frequency of public TCR beta families. The ex vivo response showed dominance by HLA-C-restricted CMV-specific TCR beta clonotypes.

About this clonotype: Its antigen is unidentified.

MiXCR, run by TCRdb on the reads, gives a single entry per CDR3 protein. Here the sample spans 310,000 or so distinct CDR3 sequences, 15% to 20% being singletons. This clonotype was sampled from a human donor in good health (CMV status not recorded). Some clones in this sample may be carry-over from other donors' samples. The specimen was PBMCs.

CDR3 sequence: CASSLSNVRGQSSGANVLTF. CDR3 bases: TGTGCCAGCAGTTTATCGAACGTCAGGGGGCAAAGCTCTGGGGCCAACGTCCTGACTTTC. This chain uses TRBV27 with TRBJ2-6; 8 bases fit TRBD1. Germline CDR1 is MNHEY and CDR2 is SMNVEV (reference sequence). The CDR3 totals 20 residues. V lost 0 bases to trimming and J lost 0 bases; unmatched junction nucleotides: 10. The complete variable domain, with remaining parts taken from reference TRBV27 and TRBJ2-6, reads EAQVTQNPRYLITVTGKKLTVTCSQNMNHEYMSWYRQDPGLGLRQIYYSMNVEVTDKGDVPEGYKVSRKEKRNFPLILESPSPNQTSLYFCASSLSNVRGQSSGANVLTFGAGSRLTVL.